This TCR beta chain emerged from a study of blood T cell repertoires in COVID-19. CDR3 length: 18 amino acids. Trimming left V 1 base short and J 3 bases short, with 20 bases between. Looked up from germline, CDR1 is MGHRA and CDR2 is YSYEKL. TCRdb keeps only in-frame clones here, not all; method: immunoSEQ multiplex PCR. The repertoire holds around 160,000 clones, roughly nine tenths seen once, with approximately 2.9% in the top ten. V is TRBV4-1 and J is TRBJ2-3, with D perhaps TRBD2 (6 bases). This sequence originates from a man aged 55 to 70 with acute or convalescent COVID-19. The specimen was peripheral blood. CDR3: CASSQVGYGTGGTDTQYF. The DNA for the CDR3 is TGCGCCAGCAGCCAAGTAGGATATGGCACCGGGGGTACAGATACGCAGTATTTT.